This is a list of T cell receptor beta chains from one sample in a study of blood T cell repertoires in COVID-19. Sequencing was performed with immunoSEQ multiplex PCR; in TCRdb, only in-frame clones are kept and a portion is missing. The table shows roughly 200,000 clones, with under 90% occurring only once. Material for sequencing was PBMCs or T cells enriched from blood (not recorded which). The receptors were gathered from a woman aged 50 to 60 who had been exposed to COVID-19. The CDR3 runs from the conserved cysteine through the conserved F or W. The D gene is left open where the match is weak. Only some rows state a clone size, as once, few, many or a class for expanded clones.

v_call	j_call	d_call	clone_size	cdr3_aa	cdr3_nt
TRBV5-1	TRBJ1-2	NA	NA	CASSLDSTNYGYTF	TGCGCCAGCAGCTTGGACAGCACCAACTATGGCTACACCTTC
TRBV7-2	TRBJ1-4	NA	NA	CASTPRPSWREKLFF	TGTGCCAGCACCCCACGACCGAGCTGGAGGGAAAAACTGTTTTTT
TRBV7-8	TRBJ1-2	TRBD1	NA	CASSLAGQGGYGYTF	TGTGCCAGCAGCTTAGCGGGACAGGGAGGCTATGGCTACACCTTC
TRBV7-2	TRBJ1-2	TRBD1	NA	CASTFSGTGMIYGYTF	TGTGCCAGCACCTTTTCCGGGACAGGGATGATCTATGGCTACACCTTC
TRBV6-2/TRBV6-3	TRBJ2-7	TRBD2	NA	CASSYPGTSGGSPYEQYF	TGTGCCAGCAGTTACCCCGGGACTAGCGGGGGATCCCCCTACGAGCAGTACTTC
TRBV5-1	TRBJ1-1	NA	many	CASSLAGNMNTEAFF	TGCGCCAGCAGCTTGGCAGGGAACATGAACACTGAAGCTTTCTTT
TRBV6-1	TRBJ2-7	NA	NA	CASSEGARDRVPYEQYF	TGTGCCAGCAGTGAAGGGGCCCGCGACAGAGTCCCCTACGAGCAGTACTTC
TRBV6-1	TRBJ2-1	TRBD2	NA	CASSETGGPLAYNEQFF	TGTGCCAGCAGTGAAACGGGGGGGCCCCTTGCCTACAATGAGCAGTTCTTC
TRBV4-1	TRBJ2-3	TRBD2	NA	CASSQDSGLAGVADTQYF	TGCGCCAGCAGCCAAGATTCGGGACTAGCGGGGGTAGCAGATACGCAGTATTTT
TRBV4-2	TRBJ2-6	NA	NA	CATQGANVLTF	TGTGCCACCCAGGGGGCCAACGTCCTGACTTTC
TRBV2	TRBJ1-4	TRBD1	NA	CASSARTGFGEKLFF	TGTGCCAGCAGTGCCCGGACAGGGTTTGGTGAAAAACTGTTTTTT
TRBV7-2	TRBJ2-7	TRBD2	once	CASSSGGSSYEQYF	TGTGCCAGCAGCTCCGGGGGGAGCTCCTACGAGCAGTACTTC
TRBV5-1	TRBJ1-1	NA	NA	CASSFKGPGTEAFF	TGCGCCAGCAGCTTCAAAGGCCCAGGGACTGAAGCTTTCTTT
TRBV6-5	TRBJ1-6	TRBD1	NA	CASSTGATNSPLHF	TGTGCCAGCAGTACAGGGGCAACGAATTCACCCCTCCACTTT
TRBV27	TRBJ1-3	NA	NA	CASSLSIGGGNTIYF	TGTGCCAGCAGTTTATCGATAGGAGGTGGAAACACCATATATTTT
TRBV30	TRBJ2-7	NA	NA	CAWSGVDSSYEQYF	TGTGCCTGGAGTGGAGTGGACAGTTCCTACGAGCAGTACTTC
TRBV7-9	TRBJ1-6	NA	NA	CASSNLDNSPLHF	TGTGCCAGCTCAAACCTAGATAATTCACCCCTCCACTTT
TRBV28	TRBJ1-4	NA	NA	CASSLIMGVARKLFF	TGTGCCAGCAGTTTGATTATGGGAGTTGCGCGAAAACTGTTTTTT
TRBV7-9	TRBJ1-5	NA	NA	CASSPGGNQPQHF	TGTGCCAGCAGCCCGGGGGGGAATCAGCCCCAGCATTTT
TRBV6-4	TRBJ1-1	TRBD1	NA	CASSVGQGSTEAFF	TGTGCCAGCAGTGTGGGACAGGGATCAACTGAAGCTTTCTTT
TRBV3-1/TRBV3-2	TRBJ2-4	NA	NA	CASSQDGQGARNIQYF	TGTGCCAGCAGCCAAGATGGGCAAGGTGCCAGGAACATTCAGTACTTC
TRBV5-6	TRBJ2-7	TRBD1	few	CASSFYRGSYEQYF	TGTGCCAGCAGCTTCTACAGGGGATCCTACGAGCAGTACTTC
TRBV18	TRBJ1-6	NA	NA	CASSPTGKTNSPLHF	TGTGCCAGCTCCCCCACCGGGAAGACGAATTCACCCCTCCACTTT
TRBV11-1	TRBJ2-3	NA	NA	CASSHLDGGTDTQYF	TGTGCCAGCAGCCATTTGGACGGGGGCACAGATACGCAGTATTTT
TRBV11-2	TRBJ2-3	TRBD2	NA	CASSWGIAGGPTDTQYF	TGTGCCAGCAGCTGGGGGATAGCGGGGGGGCCCACAGATACGCAGTATTTT
TRBV6-4	TRBJ2-1	TRBD2	NA	CASSQAGGSYNEQFF	TGTGCCAGCAGTCAAGCGGGGGGCTCCTACAATGAGCAGTTCTTC